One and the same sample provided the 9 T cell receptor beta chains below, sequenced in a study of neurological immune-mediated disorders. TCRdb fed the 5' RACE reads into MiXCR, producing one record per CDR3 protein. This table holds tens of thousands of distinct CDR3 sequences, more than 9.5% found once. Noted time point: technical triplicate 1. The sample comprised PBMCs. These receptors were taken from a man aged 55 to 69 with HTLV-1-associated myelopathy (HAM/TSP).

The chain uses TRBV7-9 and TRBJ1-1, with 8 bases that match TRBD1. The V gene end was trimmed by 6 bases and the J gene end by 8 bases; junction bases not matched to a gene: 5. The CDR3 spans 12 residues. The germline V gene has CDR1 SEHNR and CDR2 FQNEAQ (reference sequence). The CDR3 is CASSTGGEEAFF. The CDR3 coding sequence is TGTGCCAGCAGTACAGGGGGAGAGGAAGCTTTCTTT.

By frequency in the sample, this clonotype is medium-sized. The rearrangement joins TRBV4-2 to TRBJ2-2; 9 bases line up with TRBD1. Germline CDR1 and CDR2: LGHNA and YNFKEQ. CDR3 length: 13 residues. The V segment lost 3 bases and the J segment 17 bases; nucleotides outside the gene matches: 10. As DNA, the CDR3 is TGTGCCAGCAGCCAGTTCGACAGGGGGACGTTCTTTTTT. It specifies CASSQFDRGTFFF.

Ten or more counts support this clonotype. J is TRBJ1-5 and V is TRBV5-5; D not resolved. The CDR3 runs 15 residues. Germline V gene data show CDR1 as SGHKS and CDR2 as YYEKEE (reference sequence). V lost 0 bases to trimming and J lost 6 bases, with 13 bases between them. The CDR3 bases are TGTGCCAGCAGCTTGGTTGAGGGAAAGGGTCAGCCCCAGCATTTT. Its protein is CASSLVEGKGQPQHF.

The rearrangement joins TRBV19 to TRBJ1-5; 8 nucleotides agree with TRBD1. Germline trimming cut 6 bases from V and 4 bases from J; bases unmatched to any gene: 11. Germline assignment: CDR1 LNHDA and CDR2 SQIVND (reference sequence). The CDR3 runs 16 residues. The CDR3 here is CASSLVGTGRNQPQHF. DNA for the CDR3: TGTGCCAGTAGCTTGGTCGGGACAGGACGGAATCAGCCCCAGCATTTT.

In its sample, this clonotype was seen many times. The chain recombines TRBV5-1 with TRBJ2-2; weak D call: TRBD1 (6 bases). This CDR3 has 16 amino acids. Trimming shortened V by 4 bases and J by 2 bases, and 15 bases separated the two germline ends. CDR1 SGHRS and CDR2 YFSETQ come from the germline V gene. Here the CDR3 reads CASSLVWTDNTGELFF. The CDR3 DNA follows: TGCGCCAGCAGCCTCGTTTGGACAGATAACACCGGGGAGCTGTTTTTT. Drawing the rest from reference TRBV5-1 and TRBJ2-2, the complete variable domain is KAGVTQTPRYLIKTRGQQVTLSCSPISGHRSVSWYQQTPGQGLQFLFEYFSETQRNKGNFPGRFSGRQFSNSRSEMNVSTLELGDSALYLCASSLVWTDNTGELFFGEGSRLTVL.

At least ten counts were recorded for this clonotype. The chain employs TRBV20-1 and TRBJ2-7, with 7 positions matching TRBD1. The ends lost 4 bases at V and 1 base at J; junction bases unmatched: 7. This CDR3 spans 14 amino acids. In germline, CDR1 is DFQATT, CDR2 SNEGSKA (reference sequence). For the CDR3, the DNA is TGCAGTGCTATCCTTCCGGGACAGTCCTACGAGCAGTACTTC. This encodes CSAILPGQSYEQYF.

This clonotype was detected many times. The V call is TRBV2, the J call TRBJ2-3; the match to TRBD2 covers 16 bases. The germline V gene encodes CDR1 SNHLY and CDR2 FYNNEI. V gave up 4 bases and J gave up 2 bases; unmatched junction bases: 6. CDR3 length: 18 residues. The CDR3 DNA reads TGTGCCAGCAGTGCGTCCGGGACTAGCGGGAGGGCCACAGATACGCAGTATTTT. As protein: CASSASGTSGRATDTQYF.

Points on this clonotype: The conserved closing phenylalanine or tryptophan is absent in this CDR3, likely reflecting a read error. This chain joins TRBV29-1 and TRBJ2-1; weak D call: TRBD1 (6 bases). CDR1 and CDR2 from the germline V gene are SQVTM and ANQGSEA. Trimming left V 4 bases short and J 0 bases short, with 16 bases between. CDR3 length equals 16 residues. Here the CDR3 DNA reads TGCAGCGTTGTTCGACAGGCGGCAAACTCCTACAATGAGCAGTTCTCC. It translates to CSVVRQAANSYNEQFS.

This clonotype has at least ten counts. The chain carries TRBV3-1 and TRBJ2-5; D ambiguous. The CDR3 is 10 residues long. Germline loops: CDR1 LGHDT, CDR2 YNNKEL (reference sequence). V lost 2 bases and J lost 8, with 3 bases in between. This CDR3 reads CASSQITQYF. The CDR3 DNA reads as TGTGCCAGCAGCCAAATTACCCAGTACTTC.